This T cell receptor (beta chain) was identified during a study of cytomegalovirus exposure and HLA in healthy donors. Background on the study: The same platform was used for the 110 or so validation repertoires and the roughly 640 first-cohort repertoires, a later analysis reported. Study results and limitations: The study designated 150 to 200 TCR beta chains cytomegalovirus-associated. TCR sequences were mostly rare, though some public TCRs occurred in many donors.

Germline-derived CDR1 and CDR2 are SQVTM and ANQGSEA. The CDR3 runs 13 residues. V gave up 4 bases and J gave up 5 bases, with 14 bases separating them. About this clone: Its cognate antigen is unknown.

Assay: immunoSEQ multiplex PCR; the TCRdb copy retains only in-frame clones and omits some. The top ten clones hold roughly 4.5% of a sample with 140,000 or so clones, roughly 87% of them seen once. The J gene is TRBJ1-1, the V gene TRBV29-1; a weak D match, TRBD1 (6 bases). Sequencing was done on a sample of PBMCs. This clonotype was obtained from a man aged 18-30 years in good health and CMV-seropositive. The CDR3 sequence is CSVVPRGRTEAFF. CDR3 nucleotides: TGCAGCGTTGTTCCCAGGGGTCGGACTGAAGCTTTCTTT.